Listed below are T cell receptor beta chains from one sample, sequenced in a study of somatic mutations in cytotoxic T cells in rheumatoid arthritis. Some clones are missing from TCRdb's copy, which holds only in-frame ones; the method was immunoSEQ multiplex PCR. The table records 15,000 to 20,000 clones, around 67% of them present only once. Sequencing input: CD8+ T cells sorted from blood. These receptors all stem from a woman aged 60-70 years in good health. CDR3s include the opening cysteine and the closing phenylalanine or tryptophan. The D gene is left open where the match is weak. Only part of the rows carry a size: once, few, many, or a class if the clone is expanded.

TRBV5-1	14	.	TRBJ1-2	few	CASSSSGRVNGYTF	TGCGCCAGCAGCTCGTCGGGCAGGGTTAATGGCTACACCTTC
TRBV9	16	TRBD1	TRBJ1-5	.	CASSAGTGHSNQPQHF	TGTGCCAGCAGCGCCGGGACAGGGCATAGCAATCAGCCCCAGCATTTT
TRBV6-1	14	.	TRBJ1-2	.	CASSEGQKNYGYTF	TGTGCCAGCAGTGAAGGGCAGAAAAACTATGGCTACACCTTC
TRBV9	14	.	TRBJ1-1	.	CASSVGGANTEAFF	TGTGCCAGCAGCGTAGGTGGAGCGAACACTGAAGCTTTCTTT
TRBV6-6	13	.	TRBJ1-1	.	CASSPGRKTEAFF	TGTGCCAGCTCCCCCGGACGTAAGACTGAAGCTTTCTTT
TRBV19	14	.	TRBJ2-7	few	CASSEGLHGYEQYF	TGTGCCAGTAGTGAGGGCTTACATGGCTACGAGCAGTACTTC
TRBV27	14	.	TRBJ2-7	.	CASASGGELSEQYF	TGTGCCAGCGCCTCTGGGGGCGAGCTCTCCGAGCAGTACTTC
TRBV6-1	15	TRBD2	TRBJ2-3	.	CASSGLAGASDTQYF	TGTGCCAGCAGTGGCCTAGCGGGGGCCTCAGATACGCAGTATTTT
TRBV6-5	14	TRBD2	TRBJ2-1	.	CASSPGTSVGEQFF	TGTGCCAGCAGCCCCGGGACTAGCGTTGGCGAGCAGTTCTTC
TRBV29-1	12	TRBD1	TRBJ1-2	few	CSVPGQGYGYTF	TGCAGCGTCCCTGGACAGGGTTATGGCTACACCTTC
TRBV5-6	15	.	TRBJ2-1	few	CASSLDPDGYNEQFF	TGTGCCAGCAGCTTGGACCCGGACGGATACAATGAGCAGTTCTTC
TRBV10-3	13	.	TRBJ2-7	few	CAISDSYSYEQYF	TGTGCCATCAGTGACAGCTACTCCTACGAGCAGTACTTC
TRBV7-9	14	.	TRBJ1-2	.	CASSEGQSNYGYTF	TGTGCCAGCAGCGAAGGACAGTCCAACTATGGCTACACCTTC
TRBV5-6	15	.	TRBJ1-2	few	CATEFGPGRDGGYTF	TGTGCCACCGAGTTCGGTCCGGGCAGGGACGGTGGCTACACCTTC
TRBV29-1	15	.	TRBJ1-1	.	CSVEDYEGIDTEAFF	TGCAGCGTTGAAGATTATGAAGGGATCGACACTGAAGCTTTCTTT
TRBV9	14	.	TRBJ2-7	.	CASSVGLFGDEQYF	TGTGCCAGCAGCGTAGGACTCTTTGGAGACGAGCAGTACTTC
TRBV14	16	.	TRBJ1-2	.	CASSQANRGSGYGYTF	TGTGCCAGCAGCCAAGCAAATAGGGGAAGTGGGTATGGCTACACCTTC
TRBV27	14	TRBD1	TRBJ2-1	.	CASSFETGLNEQFF	TGTGCCAGCAGTTTTGAGACAGGGCTAAATGAGCAGTTCTTC
TRBV4-1	18	.	TRBJ1-5	.	CASSQDRKGLLSNQPQHF	TGCGCCAGCAGCCAAGACCGAAAAGGACTCCTTAGCAATCAGCCCCAGCATTTT
TRBV7-9	14	.	TRBJ2-7	once	CASSSGARRNEQYF	TGTGCCAGCAGCTCAGGGGCCCGGCGGAACGAGCAGTACTTC
TRBV4-1	14	TRBD2	TRBJ2-3	.	CASRAGGSTDTQYF	TGCGCCAGCCGGGCGGGAGGGTCCACAGATACGCAGTATTTT
TRBV9	13	.	TRBJ1-3	.	CASGPSSGNTIYF	TGTGCCAGCGGGCCCAGCTCTGGAAACACCATATATTTT
TRBV6-5	15	TRBD2	TRBJ2-1	.	CASSYAGGGYNEQFF	TGTGCCAGCAGTTATGCGGGGGGGGGCTACAATGAGCAGTTCTTC
TRBV5-6	15	.	TRBJ1-2	.	CASNPWGGPEYGYTF	TGTGCCAGCAACCCATGGGGGGGGCCGGAATATGGCTACACCTTC
TRBV11-1	15	.	TRBJ1-4	.	CASSLVAAQNEKLFF	TGTGCCAGCAGCTTAGTGGCCGCGCAGAATGAAAAACTGTTTTTT
TRBV4-2	16	.	TRBJ2-7	.	CASSQEVEGGRDEQYF	TGTGCCAGCAGCCAAGAAGTCGAGGGGGGGCGGGACGAGCAGTACTTC
TRBV29-1	10	.	TRBJ1-2	.	CSVAGEGYTF	TGCAGCGTTGCGGGAGAGGGCTACACCTTC
TRBV13	13	.	TRBJ1-1	.	CASSSGRGLGAFF	TGTGCCAGCAGCTCCGGACGGGGATTAGGAGCTTTCTTT
TRBV11-2	14	TRBD1	TRBJ2-7	once	CASSLGTGSHEQYF	TGTGCCAGCAGCTTAGGGACAGGTTCCCACGAGCAGTACTTC
TRBV7-6	12	.	TRBJ1-1	.	CASSLAEDEAFF	TGTGCCAGCAGCTTAGCGGAGGATGAAGCTTTCTTT
TRBV7-9	15	.	TRBJ1-1	.	CASSQGTTGNTEAFF	TGTGCCAGCAGCCAAGGGACAACGGGGAACACTGAAGCTTTCTTT
TRBV2	13	.	TRBJ2-7	few	CASSDSQATEQYF	TGTGCCAGCAGTGATAGCCAGGCAACCGAGCAGTACTTC
TRBV6-5	14	.	TRBJ2-7	.	CASSSGAGLDEQYF	TGTGCCAGCAGTTCGGGGGCAGGGTTGGACGAGCAGTACTTC
TRBV9	14	.	TRBJ1-1	.	CASSVGLGNTEAFF	TGTGCCAGCAGCGTAGGTCTTGGGAACACTGAAGCTTTCTTT
TRBV7-9	14	.	TRBJ2-2	.	CASSHDSNTGELFF	TGTGCCAGCAGCCATGACAGTAACACCGGGGAGCTGTTTTTT
TRBV7-2	17	TRBD1	TRBJ2-1	once	CASSAGTATASYNEQFF	TGTGCCAGCAGCGCCGGGACAGCGACCGCCTCCTACAATGAGCAGTTCTTC
TRBV25-1	13	.	TRBJ2-5	few	CASSWDKQETQYF	TGTGCCAGCAGTTGGGACAAACAAGAGACCCAGTACTTC
TRBV4-1	15	TRBD1	TRBJ2-7	.	CASSQVLQGVREQYF	TGCGCCAGCAGCCAAGTACTACAGGGGGTCCGCGAGCAGTACTTC
TRBV2	16	.	TRBJ2-6	once	CASRGLAPSGANVLTF	TGTGCCAGCAGGGGACTGGCGCCTTCTGGGGCCAACGTCCTGACTTTC
TRBV4-2	16	TRBD1	TRBJ2-7	.	CASSQGPGTESHEQYF	TGTGCCAGCAGCCAGGGCCCCGGGACAGAGAGCCACGAGCAGTACTTC
TRBV2	16	.	TRBJ2-1	.	CASSEAIGGLYNEQFF	TGTGCCAGCAGTGAAGCTATCGGGGGGCTGTACAATGAGCAGTTCTTC
TRBV19	13	.	TRBJ1-1	.	CASGGQENTEAFF	TGTGCCAGTGGGGGGCAGGAGAACACTGAAGCTTTCTTT
TRBV2	13	.	TRBJ1-2	.	CASLGGRDDGYTF	TGTGCCAGCCTTGGGGGGCGGGATGATGGCTACACCTTC
TRBV9	14	TRBD1	TRBJ1-2	.	CASSVGQGAHGYTF	TGTGCCAGCAGCGTAGGGCAGGGGGCCCATGGCTACACCTTC
TRBV20-1	10	.	TRBJ1-1	few	CSGGDREAFF	TGCAGTGGTGGAGACCGGGAAGCTTTCTTT
TRBV28	15	.	TRBJ2-7	.	CASSSSMDRDYEQYF	TGTGCCAGCAGTTCCTCTATGGACAGAGACTACGAGCAGTACTTC
TRBV4-1	16	.	TRBJ2-7	.	CASSFSAGGGGYEQYF	TGCGCCAGCAGTTTCAGTGCCGGGGGAGGGGGCTACGAGCAGTACTTC
TRBV7-9	19	TRBD1	TRBJ2-7	few	CASSTPGGPIGRKTREQYF	TGTGCCAGCAGCACTCCAGGGGGCCCGATCGGACGGAAGACGAGGGAGCAGTACTTC
TRBV4-1	11	.	TRBJ1-1	few	CASSHVKGAFF	TGCGCCAGCAGCCATGTTAAGGGGGCTTTCTTT
TRBV6-5	16	TRBD2	TRBJ2-7	.	CASSYSYGGSDYEQYF	TGTGCCAGCAGTTACTCCTACGGGGGGTCGGACTACGAGCAGTACTTC
TRBV11-2	12	.	TRBJ1-1	.	CASSLGRPGAFF	TGTGCCAGCAGCTTAGGCCGACCCGGAGCTTTCTTT
TRBV30	14	.	TRBJ1-2	once	CAWSVGGGNYGYTF	TGTGCCTGGAGTGTTGGCGGCGGTAACTATGGCTACACCTTC
TRBV10-1	16	TRBD1	TRBJ1-1	few	CASSEYGQGANTEAFF	TGCGCCAGCAGTGAGTACGGACAGGGGGCTAACACTGAAGCTTTCTTT
TRBV7-2	15	.	TRBJ1-6	.	CASSLEQGLSSPLHF	TGTGCCAGCAGCTTAGAGCAGGGTCTGTCTTCACCCCTCCACTTT
TRBV19	16	.	TRBJ1-2	.	CASSAFLSFLDYGYTF	TGTGCCAGTAGTGCGTTTTTGTCTTTCCTTGACTATGGCTACACCTTC
TRBV30	12	.	TRBJ1-2	once	CAWSVGRDGYTF	TGTGCCTGGAGTGTGGGGAGGGATGGCTACACCTTC
TRBV5-5	19	.	TRBJ2-6	.	CASSSYGQSLGSGANVLTF	TGTGCCAGCAGCTCCTATGGACAGTCACTAGGCTCTGGGGCCAACGTCCTGACTTTC
TRBV6-1	16	.	TRBJ2-7	few	CASSEAALLAAYEQYF	TGTGCCAGCAGTGAAGCGGCCCTTTTGGCAGCCTACGAGCAGTACTTC
TRBV5-4	15	.	TRBJ1-1	.	CASSLGVSVNTEAFF	TGTGCCAGCAGTCTTGGAGTGTCGGTGAACACTGAAGCTTTCTTT
TRBV4-1	15	.	TRBJ1-1	.	CASSQEDSGSDEAFF	TGCGCCAGCAGCCAAGAGGACTCGGGCTCAGATGAAGCTTTCTTT